This T cell receptor beta chain comes out of a study of blood T cell repertoires in COVID-19. Background on the study: Whether acute or convalescent, the COVID-19 samples came from the United States, Italy and Spain. PBMCs, B-cell-depleted T cells, or T cells were the source of the cDNA or gDNA that made up the material.

Original processing methods: Researchers report that nucleated cell counts were estimated from reference gene primer amplification. Using immunoSEQ multiplex PCR, the repertoire was profiled, and TCRdb retains in-frame clones only, with some absent. V and J calls and clone size are copied from that table; D and trimming were computed from the DNA. The repertoire holds about 210,000 clones, with approximately 86% as singletons. This CDR3 comprises 15 residues. The ends lost 6 bases at V and 3 bases at J; junction bases unmatched: 5. The germline V gene has CDR1 ENHRY and CDR2 SYGVKD. The chain joins TRBV10-3 to TRBJ1-5; 10 bases agree with TRBD1. Sequencing used peripheral blood. This receptor was obtained from a man in his forties or fifties with acute or convalescent COVID-19. CDR3 residues: CAIRAGTGDNQPQHF. The DNA for the CDR3 is TGTGCCATCAGGGCCGGGACAGGGGACAATCAGCCCCAGCATTTT.